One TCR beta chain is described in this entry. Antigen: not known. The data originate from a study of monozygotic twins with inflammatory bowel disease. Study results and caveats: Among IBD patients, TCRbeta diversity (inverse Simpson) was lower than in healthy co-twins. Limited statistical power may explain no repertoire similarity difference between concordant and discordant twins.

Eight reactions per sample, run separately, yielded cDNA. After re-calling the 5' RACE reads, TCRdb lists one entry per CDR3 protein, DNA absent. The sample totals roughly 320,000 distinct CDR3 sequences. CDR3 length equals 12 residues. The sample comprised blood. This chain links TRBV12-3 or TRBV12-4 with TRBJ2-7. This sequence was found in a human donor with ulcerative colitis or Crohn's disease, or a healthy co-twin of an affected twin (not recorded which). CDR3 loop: CASSLALRRQYF.